Shown below are 7 T cell receptor beta chains from a single sample sequenced in a study of shared clonotypes between healthy human individuals. The repertoire was sequenced with immunoSEQ multiplex PCR; TCRdb's copy has only in-frame clones and lacks some. The table records 2,500,000 or so clones, approximately 93% of them present only once. Sequenced: naive CD4+ T cells from PBMCs. Subset indicated: CD45RA+ positively selected. These receptors all stem from a man younger than 30 in good health. Some clones in this sample may be carry-over from other donors' samples.

On this clone: This specimen includes other DNA sequences encoding the same CDR3. The chain recombines TRBV28 with TRBJ2-7, with unresolved D. This CDR3 has 13 residues. The V end was cut by 4 bases, the J end by 1 base, with 8 bases between. Germline-derived CDR1 and CDR2 are MDHEN and SYDVKM. The CDR3 protein is CASSSDPSYEQYF. As DNA, the CDR3 is TGTGCCAGCAGTTCCGACCCGTCCTACGAGCAGTACTTC.

The CDR3 spells CAITLTGFSYEQYF. The CDR3 bases are TGTGCCATCACTCTAACAGGGTTCTCCTACGAGCAGTACTTC. The chain recombines TRBV10-3 with TRBJ2-7; tentatively, D is TRBD1 (6 bases). Germline-derived CDR1 and CDR2 are ENHRY and SYGVKD. The CDR3 runs to 14 residues. The V end lost 7 bases, the J end lost 0 bases, and 13 bases lay between the germline ends.

This rearrangement joins TRBV21-1 to TRBJ2-6; the table's D call TRBD2 went unverified against the DNA. TRBV21-1 is a documented pseudogene. This CDR3 contains 22 residues. The CDR3 loop reads CASSTRRKPGLAGDPGANVLTF. Here the CDR3 DNA reads TGTGCCAGCAGCACTAGACGGAAACCGGGACTAGCGGGAGACCCTGGGGCCAACGTCCTGACTTTC.

This chain joins TRBV4-3 and TRBJ2-7; D uncertain. This CDR3 is 15 amino acids long. Germline V CDR1 and CDR2: LGHNA, YSLEER. The V and J ends lost 0 bases and 4 bases respectively, with 13 bases between them. CDR3 DNA sequence: TGCGCCAGCAGCCAAGAGTACAGTCTGCAATACGAGCAGTACTTC. Amino acid sequence: CASSQEYSLQYEQYF.

This chain uses TRBV10-1 with TRBJ2-5; D unclear. The CDR3 covers 18 residues. V was trimmed by 1 base and J by 3 bases, leaving 21 bases between them. CDR1 and CDR2 from the germline V gene are WNHNN and SYGVQD (reference sequence). The CDR3 region is CASSEFLTRTALEETQYF. The CDR3 DNA sequence: TGCGCCAGCAGTGAGTTTCTGACCCGGACGGCCCTTGAAGAGACCCAGTACTTC.

The chain links TRBV29-1 to TRBJ1-2; 8 nucleotides match TRBD1. Germline loops: CDR1 SQVTM, CDR2 ANQGSEA. The CDR3 sequence is 13 residues long. The ends lost 6 bases at V and 6 bases at J; junction bases unmatched: 9. The CDR3 here is CSVGDRGSDGYTF. In DNA, the CDR3 is TGCAGCGTAGGAGACAGGGGATCGGATGGCTACACCTTC.

V gene TRBV10-3 combines with J gene TRBJ2-2; D unclear. V lost 3 bases and J 0 bases, leaving 2 bases between the germline ends. This CDR3 has 13 amino acids. The V gene's germline CDR1 is ENHRY and CDR2 SYGVKD. DNA for the CDR3: TGTGCCATCAGTGACACGAACACCGGGGAGCTGTTTTTT. This codes for CAISDTNTGELFF.